This T cell receptor (beta chain) came from a study of shared clonotypes between healthy human individuals. Study overall: The composition of the donors was a couple of women and a few men aged 18 to 49. General study findings and limits: About 5% of naive CD4 clonotypes were shared across several donors. As a rule, naive subsets had a larger estimated richness than memory subsets.

Details on this clone: Its antigen is unknown.

Template for every sorted-subset replicate PCR totaled roughly 200 ng DNA, approximately 30,000 T cell genomes. The data were produced by immunoSEQ multiplex PCR, yet TCRdb's version contains in-frame clones alone and is incomplete. In the table there are roughly 2.5 million clones, more than 80% of which are singletons. The germline V gene encodes CDR1 SGHRS and CDR2 YFSETQ. This CDR3 comprises 15 residues. V was pared by 4 bases and J by 9 bases, with 12 bases of the junction left unmatched. The chain employs TRBV5-1 and TRBJ2-1, with TRBD1 matching 8 bases. The TCR originated in a man younger than 35 in good health. The sequencing input was naive CD4+ T cells sorted from blood. The subset denotes: CD45RA+ positively selected. CDR3 bases: TGCGCCAGCAGCCCGACGAGACAGGGGTTTTCTGAGCAGTTCTTC. The encoded protein is CASSPTRQGFSEQFF. Supplemented by reference TRBV5-1 and TRBJ2-1, the full variable domain reads KAGVTQTPRYLIKTRGQQVTLSCSPISGHRSVSWYQQTPGQGLQFLFEYFSETQRNKGNFPGRFSGRQFSNSRSEMNVSTLELGDSALYLCASSPTRQGFSEQFFGPGTRLTVL.